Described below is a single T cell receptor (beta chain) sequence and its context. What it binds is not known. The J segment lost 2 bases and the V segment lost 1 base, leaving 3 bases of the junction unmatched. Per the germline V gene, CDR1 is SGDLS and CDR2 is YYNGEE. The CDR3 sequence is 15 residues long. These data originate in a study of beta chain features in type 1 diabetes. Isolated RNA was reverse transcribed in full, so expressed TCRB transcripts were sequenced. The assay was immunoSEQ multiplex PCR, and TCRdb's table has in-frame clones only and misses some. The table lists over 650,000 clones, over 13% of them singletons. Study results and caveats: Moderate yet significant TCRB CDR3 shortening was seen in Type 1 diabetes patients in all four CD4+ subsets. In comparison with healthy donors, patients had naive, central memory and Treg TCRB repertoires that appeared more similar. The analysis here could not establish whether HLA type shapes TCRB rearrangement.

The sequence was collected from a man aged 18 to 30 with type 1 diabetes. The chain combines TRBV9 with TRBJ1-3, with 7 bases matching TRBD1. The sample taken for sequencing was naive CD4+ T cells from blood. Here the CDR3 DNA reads TGTGCCAGCAGCGTAACAGGGGTCCCTGGAAACACCATATATTTT. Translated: CASSVTGVPGNTIYF.